This T cell receptor beta chain derives from a study of Ad26.COV2.S vaccination and SARS-CoV-2 variants. Study-level background: The COV1001 Ad26.COV2.S trial arm included the donor. Dosing was one shot or two shots 56 days apart.

The V end was cut by 2 bases, the J end by 0 bases, with 10 bases between. This CDR3 contains 16 residues. The germline CDR1 and CDR2 sequences are ENHRY and SYGVKD. Treatment noted: 19 received Ad26.COV2.S at low or high dose, single or two shots; about 5 received placebo; per-sample allocation not given. Sampling occurred on day 63 after the first vaccine or placebo injection. Boston supplied an adult donor aged 18-55 years. For this clone: Its target is unknown.

TCRdb keeps only in-frame clones here, not all; method: immunoSEQ multiplex PCR. The sample lists approximately 480,000 clones, around nine tenths occurring once. Study-level findings and limits: Similar non-spike TCR breadth was observed in recipients of vaccine and of placebo.

The receptor was derived from a person aged 18-65 years who received the Ad26.COV2.S COVID-19 vaccine or a placebo. This chain joins TRBV10-3 and TRBJ1-4, with no clear D. This specimen consisted of peripheral blood, obtained in a trial of Ad26.COV2.S vaccine versus placebo. CDR3: CAISEGNVATNEKLFF. The CDR3 DNA reads TGTGCCATCAGTGAGGGAAACGTTGCAACTAATGAAAAACTGTTTTTT.